The source of this T cell receptor beta chain is a study of blood T cell repertoires in COVID-19. Study as a whole: COVID-19 samples collected from the United States, Italy and Spain covered acute and convalescent phases. T cells, B-cell-depleted T cells, or PBMCs provided the cDNA or gDNA that served as material.

In the study's own analysis: Amplified reference gene primers provided the basis for estimating nucleated cell counts. Sequenced by immunoSEQ multiplex PCR; TCRdb stores in-frame clones only, minus some. The DNA was the basis for D and trimming; V, J and clone size are from that table. The sample consists of some 190,000 clones, approximately 85% of them appearing once. Comment on this clone: Other DNA sequences within the sample encode an identical CDR3.

The TCR sequence derives from a human donor with active or convalescent COVID-19. The donor label of this sample is uncertain. The sample consisted of peripheral blood.

The CDR3 region is CASSLAGYGYTF. CDR3 nucleotides: TGCGCCAGCAGCTTGGCAGGGTATGGCTACACCTTC. The chain is built from TRBV5-1 and TRBJ1-2, with D possibly TRBD1 on 5 matching bases. V lost 0 bases, J lost 5 bases, and 5 bases lay in between. Per the germline V gene, CDR1 is SGHRS and CDR2 is YFSETQ. CDR3 length: 12 residues. Using reference TRBV5-1 and TRBJ1-2 for the parts outside the CDR3, the full variable domain is KAGVTQTPRYLIKTRGQQVTLSCSPISGHRSVSWYQQTPGQGLQFLFEYFSETQRNKGNFPGRFSGRQFSNSRSEMNVSTLELGDSALYLCASSLAGYGYTFGSGTRLTVV.